This T cell receptor beta chain was found in a study of neurological immune-mediated disorders (dated by TCRdb to between 2017 and 2020). Regarding the study in general: Among the roughly 35 multiple sclerosis patients, approximately 31 had relapsing-remitting MS and 3 had secondary progressive MS. The cohort comprised roughly 65 subjects: about 15 HAM/TSP patients, 34 multiple sclerosis patients and 20 or so healthy controls. The approximately 100 TCR-beta libraries included longitudinal samples, technical triplicates and paired sorted CD4+ and CD8+ T-cell subsets alongside PBMC samples. Using UMI-based sequencing, the study compared peripheral blood TCR-beta repertoires from patients with HTLV-I-associated myelopathy (HAM/TSP), patients with multiple sclerosis, and healthy controls.

cDNA was synthesized by template-switch 5'RACE using a primer carrying a 10-nucleotide random unique molecular identifier by which each TCR transcript was tagged. Every sequencing run yielded over 170 million TCR-beta sequences covering 15-18 subjects. Total RNA was extracted with the RNeasy kit. TCR-beta VDJ regions were amplified with primers for the TCR constant region and the 5'RACE anchor, using the KAPA Real-time Library Amplification kit. A first PCR added sample indexes and Illumina adaptors, after which a second PCR increased the library yield. After Ampure bead purification, the TCR product of roughly 650 bp was size-selected on a 2% E-gel SizeSelection system. Library quality was checked on a Bioanalyzer, concentration was measured with Qubit, and libraries were quantified with the Kapa Library Quantification kit before pooling. An Illumina HiSeq 2500 sequenced the libraries paired-end 2 x 150 bp. To increase sequence diversity, roughly 24-31% phiX was spiked into each library pool. Concerning the study's data processing: Quality-filtered reads were processed with the UMI-based MiGEC pipeline, and over 75% of raw TCR sequences were removed by the MiGEC pipeline during error correction. IMGT germline references were used for aligning VDJ genes, and each clonotype was defined as a unique CDR3 amino acid sequence together with its V-J genes. Clonal expansion, Shannon diversity and CDR3 relatedness (CalcPairwiseDistances, ClusterSamples) were evaluated with VDJtools, and phylogenetic trees were built with CLCbio workbench. A clone was classed as expanded if it had 8 or more unique UMIs, a cutoff based on coefficient-of-variation modelling across technical triplicates. TCRdb reran the public reads through fastp at Q25 and MiXCR, keeping productive beta chains. Rows are unified per CDR3 protein, each entry keeping the most common DNA and genes. The authors' filters were not applied to this entry. Recorded for this sample are 50,000 or so distinct CDR3 sequences; around 3.3% of them occurred a single time. Over 5% of the sample belongs to the ten largest clones.

For unsorted PBMC libraries, 2 million PBMCs were used after storage in RNAlater at -80 degrees C until RNA extraction. The multiple sclerosis patients were enrolled in a US clinical protocol that used magnetic resonance imaging to evaluate disease progression. Peripheral blood was subjected to Ficoll-Hypaque density gradient centrifugation to isolate PBMCs, which were then cryopreserved in liquid nitrogen. General findings and caveats noted by the study authors: In phylogenetic analysis, the repertoires of 18 of 34 MS patients grouped into a cluster of related CDR3 sequences, which suggests a possible signature at the repertoire level. The highest TCR clonal expansion was observed in HAM/TSP patients, whereas the lowest was observed in MS patients, even when compared with healthy controls. The MS cluster showed no association with clinical or MRI features, and the authors stated that larger cohorts are needed. No identical CDR3 amino acid sequences were found to be shared among expanded clones across subjects, suggesting that TCR-beta repertoires were private in all groups.

This clonotype was counted at least ten times. Its specific antigen is unknown. Base qualities are not provided; no much larger clone lies one nucleotide away. The germline V gene (reference sequence) yields WNHNN for CDR1 and SYGVQD for CDR2. Deletion took 0 bases off V and 1 base off J, with a span of 15 bases between the germline ends. The cysteine opens and the phenylalanine closes a CDR3 of 17 amino acids. Just the 51-base CDR3 DNA is kept, in frame starting at base 1. The chain is encoded by TRBV10-1 joined to TRBJ2-5, with TRBD1 perhaps the D gene, on 7 matching bases. The specimen was PBMCs. This clonotype was sampled from a man aged 40-55 years with multiple sclerosis. The DNA sequence follows: TGCGCCAGCAGTGAGTCCGGCGGGACAGCCACCCAAGAGACCCAGTACTTC. This encodes CASSESGGTATQETQYF.